What follows are 18 T cell receptor beta chains derived from one specimen sequenced in a study of CD8 T cells in Susac syndrome. With random hexamers, 0.5 to 1 ug RNA was reverse transcribed. MiXCR, applied by TCRdb to the immunoSEQ multiplex PCR reads, yields one record per CDR3 protein. The table lists 330,000 or so distinct CDR3 sequences, 85% of them singletons. The sequenced sample was CD8+ T cells from PBMCs. The receptors shown here come from a human donor with multiple sclerosis.

This chain connects TRBV5-6 to TRBJ2-2; TRBD2 matches 11 bases. The V gene end was trimmed by 3 bases and the J gene end by 0 bases; junction bases not matched to a gene: 4. This CDR3 spans 17 amino acids. CDR1 and CDR2 (germline): SGHDT, YYEEEE. The CDR3 DNA reads TGTGCCAGCAGCTCGGGACTAGCGGTTTCGAACACCGGGGAGCTGTTTTTT. Translation: CASSSGLAVSNTGELFF. The full variable domain, its missing parts supplied by reference TRBV5-6 and TRBJ2-2, is DAGVTQSPTHLIKTRGQQVTLRCSPKSGHDTVSWYQQALGQGPQFIFQYYEEEERQRGNFPDRFSGHQFPNYSSELNVNALLLGDSALYLCASSSGLAVSNTGELFFGEGSRLTVL.

The V call is TRBV29-1, the J call TRBJ2-1; a possible D gene is TRBD2 (6 bases). The CDR3 totals 13 residues. Germline CDR1 and CDR2: SQVTM and ANQGSEA. Trimming shortened V by 5 bases and J by 3 bases, and 11 bases separated the two germline ends. This CDR3 is CSVFAGLYNEQFF. CDR3 nucleotide sequence: TGCAGCGTTTTTGCGGGACTCTACAATGAGCAGTTCTTC.

The chain is built from TRBV28 and TRBJ2-1; TRBD2 matches 13 bases. Germline CDR1 is MDHEN and CDR2 is SYDVKM. V shed 6 bases and J 4 bases; nucleotides not matched to a gene: 24. The CDR3 spans 22 residues. In DNA, the CDR3 is TGTGCCAGCAGACGCATTCTTGGACTAGCGGGAGAATTCTCGAGGGCTTACAATGAGCAGTTCTTC. Its translation is CASRRILGLAGEFSRAYNEQFF. The whole variable domain, remainder taken from reference TRBV28 and TRBJ2-1, is DVKVTQSSRYLVKRTGEKVFLECVQDMDHENMFWYRQDPGLGLRLIYFSYDVKMKEKGDIPEGYSVSREKKERFSLILESASTNQTSMYLCASRRILGLAGEFSRAYNEQFFGPGTRLTVL.

The chain joins TRBV30 to TRBJ2-6; D is undetermined. Trimming pared 4 bases from V and 5 bases from J, leaving 12 bases between. The CDR3 is 14 residues long. Looked up from germline, CDR1 is GTSNPN and CDR2 is SVGIG (reference sequence). CDR3 in amino acids: CAWTSLLRANVLTF. As DNA, the CDR3 is TGTGCCTGGACGTCCCTTCTGAGGGCCAACGTCCTGACTTTC.

The J gene is TRBJ2-1, the V gene TRBV29-1; 10 positions agree with TRBD2. Germline V gene data show CDR1 as SQVTM and CDR2 as ANQGSEA. The CDR3 is 14 residues long. V gave up 4 bases and J gave up 5 bases; unmatched junction bases: 5. The CDR3 DNA sequence: TGCAGCGTTGTTCTAGCGGGGGTTGACAATGAGCAGTTCTTC. Its translation is CSVVLAGVDNEQFF.

The sample holds one count of this clonotype. The V gene is TRBV9, the J gene TRBJ2-7; possibly TRBD2 for D (6 bases). This CDR3 region has 14 residues. Trimming shortened V by 2 bases and J by 6 bases, and 15 bases separated the two germline ends. The germline CDR1 and CDR2 sequences are SGDLS and YYNGEE. The DNA for the CDR3 is TGTGCCAGCAGCGTCTGGGACTCCCCCAGCGAGCAGTACTTC. This translates into CASSVWDSPSEQYF.

The chain links TRBV18 to TRBJ1-5; the D gene is possibly TRBD1 (5 bases). Germline lookup yields CDR1 KGHSH and CDR2 LQKENI. The CDR3 covers 14 residues. V lost 4 bases, J lost 7 bases, and 14 bases lay in between. CDR3 region: CASSREGARQPQHF. The CDR3 nucleotides read TGTGCCAGCTCACGGGAAGGGGCGCGGCAGCCCCAGCATTTT.

This clonotype appeared a single time. This chain connects TRBV3-1 to TRBJ1-4; D remains unclear. This CDR3 is 14 amino acids long. The V gene's germline CDR1 is LGHDT and CDR2 YNNKEL (reference sequence). Trimming removed 5 bases at V and 7 bases at J, with 14 bases between. CDR3: CASSSSLSPEKLFF. As DNA, the CDR3 is TGTGCCAGCAGCAGTAGCCTTTCGCCTGAAAAACTGTTTTTT.

V gene TRBV12-3 or TRBV12-4 combines with J gene TRBJ1-4, with unresolved D. V lost 8 bases, J lost 7 bases, and 20 bases lay in between. The CDR3 has 15 amino acids. This chain's CDR3 is CASSPSWGRSEKLFF. In DNA form, the CDR3 reads TGTGCCAGCTCCCCATCTTGGGGAAGGAGTGAAAAACTGTTTTTT.

The CDR3 region is CAGSRTSGNYEQYF. The CDR3 DNA follows: TGTGCCGGATCGAGGACTAGCGGTAACTACGAGCAGTACTTC. This rearrangement joins TRBV28 to TRBJ2-7; 10 bases are shared with TRBD2. The CDR3 is 14 amino acids. The trim removed 11 bases at V and 3 bases at J, leaving 10 bases unmatched. Germline CDR1 and CDR2: MDHEN and SYDVKM.

The chain links TRBV19 to TRBJ2-6; D is uncertain. The V end was cut by 7 bases, the J end by 1 base, with 11 bases between. The germline V gene has CDR1 LNHDA and CDR2 SQIVND (reference sequence). The CDR3 consists of 15 residues. The CDR3: CASIPYPSGANVLTF. The DNA of the CDR3 is TGTGCCAGTATCCCGTACCCGTCTGGGGCCAACGTCCTGACTTTC.

This chain joins TRBV28 and TRBJ2-1, with 8 positions matching TRBD1. V shed 4 bases, J shed 7 bases, and the junction held 9 bases outside the gene matches. Germline-derived CDR1 and CDR2 are MDHEN and SYDVKM. The CDR3 extends over 15 amino acids. This CDR3 reads CASSSITDRENEQFF. The CDR3 DNA reads TGTGCCAGCAGTTCTATCACGGACAGGGAAAATGAGCAGTTCTTC.

CDR3: CASSLGVNPSYEQYF. CDR3 nucleotide sequence: TGTGCCAGCAGTTTAGGGGTTAACCCCTCCTACGAGCAGTACTTC. The chain joins TRBV28 to TRBJ2-7, with D unresolved. V was trimmed by 2 bases and J by 0 bases, leaving 11 bases between them. Germline loops: CDR1 MDHEN, CDR2 SYDVKM. The CDR3 runs to 15 residues.

Concerning this clonotype: A read error may account for a junction end that differs from germline. The V gene is TRBV28, the J gene TRBJ2-7; 8 nucleotides agree with TRBD2. The CDR3 runs 15 residues. CDR1 is MDHEN and CDR2 is SYDVKM in the germline V gene. The CDR3 sequence is CASGFVAGGLYEQYF. DNA for the CDR3: TGTGCCAGCGGTTTCGTGGCGGGAGGTCTCTACGAGCAGTACTTC.

The chain has TRBV13 and TRBJ2-5; tentatively, D is TRBD1 (6 bases). This CDR3 has 14 residues. Trimming pared 4 bases from V and 2 bases from J, leaving 11 bases between. Germline CDR1 reads PRHDT; CDR2 reads FYEKMQ (reference sequence). Here the CDR3 DNA reads TGTGCCAGCAGCTCTTGGGGGCTGCAAGAGACCCAGTACTTC. This translates into CASSSWGLQETQYF.

This clonotype was found a few times. V gene TRBV2 combines with J gene TRBJ2-2; weak D call: TRBD1 (6 bases). V lost 6 bases and J 0 bases, leaving 14 bases between the germline ends. The CDR3 loop spans 16 amino acids. Germline V gene data show CDR1 as SNHLY and CDR2 as FYNNEI. The CDR3 protein is CASSGGQLTNTGELFF. The DNA of the CDR3 is TGTGCCAGCAGCGGTGGACAGCTAACGAACACCGGGGAGCTGTTTTTT. Combining the CDR3 with reference TRBV2 and TRBJ2-2 gives the whole variable domain EPEVTQTPSHQVTQMGQEVILRCVPISNHLYFYWYRQILGQKVEFLVSFYNNEISEKSEIFDDQFSVERPDGSNFTLKIRSTKLEDSAMYFCASSGGQLTNTGELFFGEGSRLTVL.

The sample holds a few counts of this clonotype. The genes are TRBV10-3 and TRBJ2-7; the D is unclear. This CDR3 comprises 14 residues. Germline CDR1 reads ENHRY; CDR2 reads SYGVKD. V lost 2 bases and J lost 2, with 10 bases in between. CDR3 in DNA: TGTGCCATCAGTGAGAGTTCGGAGACCTACGAGCAGTACTTC. Protein product: CAISESSETYEQYF.

This clonotype occurred a few times. The chain uses TRBV27 and TRBJ2-6; tentative D call: TRBD2 (6 bases). The CDR3 totals 15 residues. V gave up 2 bases and J gave up 2 bases, with 7 bases separating them. Germline-derived CDR1 and CDR2 are MNHEY and SMNVEV (reference sequence). This CDR3 is CASSLGGTGANVLTF. The CDR3 coding sequence is TGTGCCAGCAGTTTAGGAGGGACTGGGGCCAACGTCCTGACTTTC.